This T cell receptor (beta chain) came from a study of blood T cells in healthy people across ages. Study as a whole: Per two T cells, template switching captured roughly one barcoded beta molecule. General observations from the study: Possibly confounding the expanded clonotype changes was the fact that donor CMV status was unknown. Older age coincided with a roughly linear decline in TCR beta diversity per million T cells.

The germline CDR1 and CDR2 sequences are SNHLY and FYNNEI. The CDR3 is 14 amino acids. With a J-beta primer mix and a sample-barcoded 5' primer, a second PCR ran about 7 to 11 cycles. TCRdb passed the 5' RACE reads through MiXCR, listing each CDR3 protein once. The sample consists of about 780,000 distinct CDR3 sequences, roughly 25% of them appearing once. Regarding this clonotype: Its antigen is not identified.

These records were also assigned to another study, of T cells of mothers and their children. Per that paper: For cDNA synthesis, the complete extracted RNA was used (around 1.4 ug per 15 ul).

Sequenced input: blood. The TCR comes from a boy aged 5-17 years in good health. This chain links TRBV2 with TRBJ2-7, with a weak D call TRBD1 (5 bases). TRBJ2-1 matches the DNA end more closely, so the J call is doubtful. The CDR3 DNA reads TGTGCCAGCAGGGCCCCGGCAGGGAATGTCGAGCAGTTCTTC. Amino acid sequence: CASRAPAGNVEQFF.